The clone carrying this T cell receptor beta chain came up once. This sample is drawn from a study of T cells in tuberculosis. Study-wide context: The T cells targeted glucose monomycolate, a mycobacterial lipid, via CD1B.

CDR1 SGHTS and CDR2 YDEGEE come from the germline V gene. The V and J ends lost 0 bases and 3 bases, in that order; junction bases with no gene match: 3. CDR3 length: 14 amino acids. TCR-alpha and TCR-beta chains were sequenced unpaired. Sequencing was performed with immunoSEQ multiplex PCR; in TCRdb, only in-frame clones are kept and a portion is missing. The top ten clones hold 1.5% to 2% of a sample with roughly 92,000 clones, more than 75% of them seen once. After thawing and overnight rest, PBMC were stained with GMM-loaded CD1B tetramer, viability dye and anti-CD3 for sorting. CD1B tetramers were loaded with Rhodococcus equi-derived C32 glucose monomycolate. Overall study findings and caveats: Low-affinity CD1B-GMM tetramer-binding T cells may have been missed.

The chain employs TRBV5-8 and TRBJ2-7, with 7 nucleotides matching TRBD2. Sample: CD1b-GMM tetramer-negative cells sorted from PBMCs. This clonotype was sampled from an adult woman with latent tuberculosis. The CDR3 is CASSLGLAVYEQYF. The DNA for the CDR3 is TGTGCCAGCAGCTTGGGTCTAGCGGTCTACGAGCAGTACTTC.